A single count supports the clone carrying this TCR beta chain. The entry originates in a study of shared clonotypes between healthy human individuals. CD45RO-negative cells were positively selected for CCR7, leaving out terminally differentiated effector memory CD45RA+ cells. The sorted-subset replicate PCRs were given 150 to 200 ng DNA, which is 30,000 or so T cell genomes. Assay: immunoSEQ multiplex PCR; the TCRdb copy retains only in-frame clones and omits some. Of about 2 million clones detected, over 85% appear once; the ten largest clones hold approximately 1.2%. This TCR was sampled from a man aged 18 to 29 in good health. Sequencing used naive CD8+ T cells sorted from blood.

The CDR3 nucleotides are TGTGCCAGCAGTGCGGGACCCTCCTACGAGCAGTACTTC. Its protein product is CASSAGPSYEQYF. This chain connects TRBV6-5 to TRBJ2-7; TRBD2 might be the D (6 bases). Between the trimmed V and J ends, which lost 5 bases and 0 bases, there was a span of 8 bases. The length of the CDR3 is 13 residues. Germline V gene sequence: CDR1 MNHEY, CDR2 SVGAGI.